The sequence of this TCR beta chain was determined in a study of Ad26.COV2.S vaccination and SARS-CoV-2 variants. Study context: The study gave Ad26.COV2.S intramuscularly, once or twice 56 days apart.

The treatment denotes: 15 to 20 received Ad26.COV2.S at low or high dose, single or two shots; several received placebo; per-sample allocation not given. The samples were gathered on day 63 after the first injection of vaccine or placebo. Cohort 1b enrolled adults aged 18-55 years in Boston. Data came from immunoSEQ multiplex PCR; TCRdb stores just in-frame clones and leaves some out. Of about 350,000 clones listed, 85% are singletons. CDR3 length: 13 residues. Germline V gene lookup returns CDR1 SQVTM and CDR2 ANQGSEA. The V end was cut by 0 bases, the J end by 6 bases, with 11 bases between. Study-level points and caveats: Vaccinated individuals (as opposed to placebo recipients) had higher spike-specific TCR breadth. Breadth, reportedly substantial, characterized the spike-specific CD8+ and CD4+ T cell responses after vaccination.

Worth noting for this clone: The antigen is unknown.

The TCR originated in a person aged 18 to 59 who received the Ad26.COV2.S COVID-19 vaccine or a placebo. Specimen: peripheral blood, collected in a trial of Ad26.COV2.S vaccine versus placebo. This rearrangement joins TRBV29-1 to TRBJ1-1, with TRBD1 as a possible D gene (5 bases). The CDR3 reads CSVEEGDWSEAFF. The CDR3 nucleotides read TGCAGCGTTGAAGAAGGGGACTGGTCTGAAGCTTTCTTT.